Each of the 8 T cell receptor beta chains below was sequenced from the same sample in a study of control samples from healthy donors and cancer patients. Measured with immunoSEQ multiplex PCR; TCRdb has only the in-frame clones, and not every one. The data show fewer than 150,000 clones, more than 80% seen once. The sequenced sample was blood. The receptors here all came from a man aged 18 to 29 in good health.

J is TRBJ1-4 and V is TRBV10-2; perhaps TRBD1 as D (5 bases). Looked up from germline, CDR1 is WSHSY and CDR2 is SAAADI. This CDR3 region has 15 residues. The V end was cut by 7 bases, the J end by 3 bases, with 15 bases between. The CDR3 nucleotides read TGCGCCAGCAAGGAAGGGGAGAAAGCTAATGAAAAACTGTTTTTT. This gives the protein CASKEGEKANEKLFF.

The CDR3 loop is CASNSIYSGNTIYF. CDR3 in DNA: TGTGCCAGCAATAGCATATACTCTGGAAACACCATATATTTT. The V gene is TRBV2, the J gene TRBJ1-3; unclear D gene. The CDR3 spans 14 residues. Deletions cut 7 bases from V and 0 bases from J, with 10 bases between. Germline CDR1 reads SNHLY; CDR2 reads FYNNEI.

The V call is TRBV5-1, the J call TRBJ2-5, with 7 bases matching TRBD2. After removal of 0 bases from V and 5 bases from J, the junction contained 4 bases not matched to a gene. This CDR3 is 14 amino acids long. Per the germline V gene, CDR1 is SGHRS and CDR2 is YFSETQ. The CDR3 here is CASSLAGGPETQYF. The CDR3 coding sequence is TGCGCCAGCAGCTTGGCGGGGGGTCCGGAGACCCAGTACTTC.

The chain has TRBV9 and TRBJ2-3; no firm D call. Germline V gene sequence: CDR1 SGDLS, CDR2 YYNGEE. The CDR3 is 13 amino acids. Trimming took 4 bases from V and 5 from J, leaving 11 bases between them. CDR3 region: CASSSQSGDTQYF. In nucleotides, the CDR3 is TGTGCCAGCAGCTCCCAGAGTGGAGATACGCAGTATTTT.

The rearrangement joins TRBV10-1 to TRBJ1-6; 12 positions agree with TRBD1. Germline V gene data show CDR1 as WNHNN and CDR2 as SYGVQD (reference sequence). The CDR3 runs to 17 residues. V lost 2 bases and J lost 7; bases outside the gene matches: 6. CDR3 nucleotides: TGCGCCAGCAGTGAGGGGGACAGGGGGCTGAGGAATTCACCCCTCCACTTT. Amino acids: CASSEGDRGLRNSPLHF.

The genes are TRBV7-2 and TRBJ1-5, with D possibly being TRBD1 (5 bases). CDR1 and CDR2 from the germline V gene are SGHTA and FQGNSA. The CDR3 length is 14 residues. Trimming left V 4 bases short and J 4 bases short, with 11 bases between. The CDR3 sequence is CASSSPTVNQPQHF. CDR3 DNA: TGTGCCAGCAGCTCACCGACAGTTAATCAGCCCCAGCATTTT.

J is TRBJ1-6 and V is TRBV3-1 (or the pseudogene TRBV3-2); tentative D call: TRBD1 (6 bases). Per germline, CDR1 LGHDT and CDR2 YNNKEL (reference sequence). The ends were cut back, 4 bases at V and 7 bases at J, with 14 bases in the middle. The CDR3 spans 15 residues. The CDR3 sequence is CASSRGAETNSPLHF. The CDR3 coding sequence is TGTGCCAGCAGCCGGGGGGCGGAAACCAATTCACCCCTCCACTTT.

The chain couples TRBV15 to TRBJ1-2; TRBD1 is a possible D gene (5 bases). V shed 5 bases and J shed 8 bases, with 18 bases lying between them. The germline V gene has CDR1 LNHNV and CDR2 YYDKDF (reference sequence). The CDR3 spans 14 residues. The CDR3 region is CATSGEGPPRGYTF. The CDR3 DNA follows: TGTGCCACCAGCGGTGAGGGGCCCCCAAGGGGCTACACCTTC.